This TCR beta chain derives from a study of blood T cell repertoires in COVID-19. Study background: Samples representing acute and convalescent COVID-19 were sourced from the United States, Italy and Spain. From T cells, B-cell-depleted T cells, or PBMCs came the material, which was cDNA or gDNA.

Original processing methods: Researchers report that nucleated cell counts were estimated from reference gene primer amplification. Method: immunoSEQ multiplex PCR; TCRdb's copy keeps in-frame clones and lacks some. V and J calls and clone size follow that table, whereas D and trimming were derived from the DNA. Here the sample spans fewer than 150,000 clones, around 81% being singletons. V was pared by 2 bases and J by 2 bases, with 8 bases of the junction left unmatched. The CDR3 covers 17 residues. Sequencing was performed on peripheral blood. This sequence was found in a man between 65 and 85 years old with acute or convalescent COVID-19. The J gene is TRBJ1-5, the V gene TRBV23-1; 8 positions agree with TRBD1. TRBV23-1 is noted as an ORF with a role that remains uncertain. CDR3 DNA sequence: TGCGCCAGCAGTCAACCCGGTTTGACAGGGGGCAATCAGCCCCAGCATTTT. This translates into CASSQPGLTGGNQPQHF.